One and the same sample provided the 24 T cell receptor beta chains below, sequenced in a study of blood T cell repertoires in COVID-19. Clones were read by immunoSEQ multiplex PCR, and TCRdb kept only the in-frame ones, dropping some. The top ten clones hold 4.7% of a sample with roughly 250,000 clones, roughly four fifths of them seen once. Sequencing input: peripheral blood. These receptors all stem from a woman in her seventies with acute or convalescent COVID-19.

The chain recombines TRBV10-3 with TRBJ2-7; D may be TRBD2 (5 bases). CDR3 length: 16 amino acids. The V gene lost 3 bases and the J gene lost 5 bases, with 20 bases spanning the gap. CDR1 is ENHRY and CDR2 is SYGVKD in the germline V gene. In DNA form, the CDR3 reads TGTGCCATCAGTGAATCCCTAGCTTTTCGGACTGACGAGCAGTACTTC. Translating it yields CAISESLAFRTDEQYF.

This CDR3 reads CASSFEGSPLHF. The CDR3 DNA reads TGCGCCAGCAGTTTTGAGGGATCACCCCTCCACTTT. The chain has TRBV10-1 and TRBJ1-6; the D is unclear. The CDR3 consists of 12 residues. Germline V gives CDR1 WNHNN, CDR2 SYGVQD (reference sequence). V was clipped by 5 bases and J by 10 bases, with 9 bases between them.

The chain joins TRBV19 to TRBJ1-1, with a tentative D call TRBD1 (5 bases). The CDR3 covers 16 residues. Trimming shortened V by 2 bases and J by 2 bases, and 15 bases separated the two germline ends. Germline values: CDR1 LNHDA, CDR2 SQIVND (reference sequence). As DNA, the CDR3 is TGTGCCAGTAGTATATGGCAGGGAAGGTTAAACACTGAAGCTTTCTTT. Amino acids: CASSIWQGRLNTEAFF.

V usage is TRBV5-6 and J usage is TRBJ2-7; D might be TRBD2 (6 bases). V lost 4 bases and J lost 5, with 13 bases in between. This CDR3 contains 13 residues. In germline, CDR1 is SGHDT, CDR2 YYEEEE. Here the CDR3 reads CASSRGRRDEQYF. CDR3 nucleotides: TGTGCCAGCAGCCGAGGGAGGAGGGACGAGCAGTACTTC.

The V and J genes are TRBV7-9 and TRBJ1-1; D is perhaps TRBD1 (5 bases). Germline assignment: CDR1 SEHNR and CDR2 FQNEAQ (reference sequence). The CDR3 totals 15 residues. With 1 base removed from V and 1 base from J, the gap between germline ends came to 10 bases. CDR3 nucleotides: TGTGCCAGCAGCTTAGAAGGGGTTGGGAACACTGAAGCTTTCTTT. Translation gives CASSLEGVGNTEAFF.

This rearrangement joins TRBV11-1 to TRBJ1-1; D is uncertain. Trimming pared 1 base from V and 1 base from J, leaving 10 bases between. This CDR3 is built from 15 residues. Germline-derived CDR1 and CDR2 are SGHAT and FQDESV (reference sequence). In DNA, the CDR3 is TGTGCCAGCAGCTTAGGAGTTTCAGGGAACACTGAAGCTTTCTTT. Its protein is CASSLGVSGNTEAFF.

The chain uses TRBV6-5 and TRBJ1-3, with D possibly TRBD1 on 5 matching bases. Germline V gene data show CDR1 as MNHEY and CDR2 as SVGAGI. V was clipped by 9 bases and J by 3 bases, with 18 bases between them. CDR3 length equals 15 residues. The CDR3 loop reads CASTLRGRGGNTIYF. CDR3 nucleotide sequence: TGTGCCAGTACTCTACGGGGGAGAGGTGGAAACACCATATATTTT.

In its sample, this clone was seen a few times. The rearrangement joins TRBV4-3 to TRBJ2-5; 9 bases map to TRBD2. CDR1 and CDR2 from the germline V gene are LGHNA and YSLEER. V dropped 0 bases and J dropped 4; count of bases not matched to a gene: 9. The length of the CDR3 is 17 residues. DNA for the CDR3: TGCGCCAGCAGCCAAGATCTTGGCGGGGGGGTGGGAGAGACCCAGTACTTC. Protein: CASSQDLGGGVGETQYF.

This rearrangement joins TRBV30 to TRBJ1-1; 7 bases are shared with TRBD1. Trimming cost V 4 bases and J 5 bases; bases outside gene matches: 10. The CDR3 has 14 residues. In germline, CDR1 is GTSNPN, CDR2 SVGIG (reference sequence). The CDR3 loop reads CAWTSIDRVTEAFF. As DNA, the CDR3 is TGTGCCTGGACGTCCATCGACAGGGTTACTGAAGCTTTCTTT.

This sequence joins TRBV6-5 and TRBJ1-1; D gene unclear. CDR1 and CDR2 (germline): MNHEY, SVGAGI. V lost 2 bases and J 10 bases, leaving 11 bases between the germline ends. The CDR3 runs 12 residues. CDR3 sequence reads: CASSYPLARAFF. DNA for the CDR3: TGTGCCAGCAGTTACCCCCTTGCGCGAGCTTTCTTT.

This clone was seen once. The chain carries TRBV10-3 and TRBJ1-1, with TRBD1 identical over 11 bases. The CDR3 extends over 13 amino acids. Germline lookup yields CDR1 ENHRY and CDR2 SYGVKD. After removal of 6 bases from V and 5 bases from J, the junction contained 2 bases not matched to a gene. CDR3 amino acids: CAIRGQGGTEAFF. The DNA of the CDR3 is TGTGCCATCAGGGGACAGGGGGGGACTGAAGCTTTCTTT.

The chain couples TRBV28 to TRBJ1-2; D may be TRBD1 (6 bases). CDR1 is MDHEN, CDR2 SYDVKM, per germline. V dropped 0 bases and J dropped 8 bases, with 16 bases sitting between them. The CDR3 extends over 15 amino acids. CDR3 region: CASSLWGRGLEGYTF. Here the CDR3 DNA reads TGTGCCAGCAGTTTATGGGGCAGGGGCTTGGAGGGCTACACCTTC.

V is TRBV19 and J is TRBJ2-5, with D perhaps TRBD1 (6 bases). Germline values: CDR1 LNHDA, CDR2 SQIVND (reference sequence). This CDR3 is built from 14 residues. V lost 7 bases to trimming and J lost 2 bases, with 14 bases between them. This chain's CDR3 is CASTSGTLQETQYF. The CDR3 DNA reads as TGTGCCAGTACCTCCGGGACACTTCAAGAGACCCAGTACTTC.

The rearrangement uses TRBV5-6 and TRBJ2-5; TRBD1 is a possible D gene (6 bases). The CDR3 totals 13 residues. V was clipped by 3 bases and J by 5 bases, with 11 bases between them. Germline lookup yields CDR1 SGHDT and CDR2 YYEEEE. DNA of the CDR3: TGTGCCAGCAGCTGGGCCAGGGGTGAGACCCAGTACTTC. Its protein product is CASSWARGETQYF.

The chain uses TRBV15 and TRBJ1-2; no definite D call. The germline CDR1 and CDR2 sequences are LNHNV and YYDKDF (reference sequence). The CDR3 is 12 residues long. The germline V and J ends were trimmed by 0 bases and 7 bases, with 6 bases remaining between them. In DNA, the CDR3 is TGTGCCACCAGCAGAGATCGGGTTGGCTACACCTTC. This codes for CATSRDRVGYTF. The whole variable domain, filled in from reference TRBV15 and TRBJ1-2, reads DAMVIQNPRYQVTQFGKPVTLSCSQTLNHNVMYWYQQKSSQAPKLLFHYYDKDFNNEADTPDNFQSRRPNTSFCFLDIRSPGLGDTAMYLCATSRDRVGYTFGSGTRLTVV.

The chain has TRBV3-1 (or the pseudogene TRBV3-2) and TRBJ1-5, with D uncertain. Trimming took 8 bases from V and 3 from J, leaving 11 bases between them. Germline V gene lookup returns CDR1 LGHDT and CDR2 YNNKEL (reference sequence). The CDR3 is 13 residues long. The CDR3, as DNA: TGTGCCAGCCAGGATCCGGCCAATCAGCCCCAGCATTTT. Amino acids: CASQDPANQPQHF.

The rearrangement uses TRBV3-1 (or the pseudogene TRBV3-2) and TRBJ2-7; D perhaps matches TRBD1 (6 bases). The ends were cut back, 4 bases at V and 3 bases at J, with 13 bases in the middle. The CDR3 extends over 14 amino acids. The germline V gene has CDR1 LGHDT and CDR2 YNNKEL (reference sequence). CDR3 sequence (DNA): TGTGCCAGCAGCCTCAGGGGTGCCGACTACGAGCAGTACTTC. Amino acid sequence: CASSLRGADYEQYF.

The gene calls are TRBV10-2 and TRBJ2-2; TRBD2 aligns across 12 bases. Germline V gene sequence: CDR1 WSHSY, CDR2 SAAADI. The CDR3 has 13 amino acids. The V gene end was trimmed by 9 bases and the J gene end by 6 bases; junction bases not matched to a gene: 2. The CDR3 here is CARASGGAGELFF. In nucleotides, the CDR3 is TGCGCCAGAGCTAGCGGGGGGGCCGGGGAGCTGTTTTTT.

This clone was found once. The chain links TRBV11-3 to TRBJ1-2, with a possible D match to TRBD1 (5 bases). The CDR3 sequence is 12 residues long. In germline, CDR1 is SGHNT, CDR2 YENEEA. The V gene lost 5 bases and the J gene lost 5 bases, with 9 bases spanning the gap. The CDR3 reads CASSQGGYGYTF. DNA of the CDR3: TGTGCCAGCAGCCAGGGAGGGTATGGCTACACCTTC.

This clone appeared a few times. The rearrangement joins TRBV2 to TRBJ2-7; 7 nucleotides align to TRBD1. The CDR3 loop spans 13 amino acids. Germline V gene sequence: CDR1 SNHLY, CDR2 FYNNEI. V shed 6 bases and J 3 bases; nucleotides not matched to a gene: 5. Written as DNA, the CDR3 is TGTGCCAGCAGCAGGGGACAGTTCTACGAGCAGTACTTC. Encoded protein: CASSRGQFYEQYF.

The chain uses TRBV7-8 and TRBJ1-2; the D gene is possibly TRBD1 (6 bases). This CDR3 region has 16 residues. Per germline, CDR1 SGHVS and CDR2 FQNEAQ. V lost 1 base and J lost 8, with 20 bases in between. The CDR3 sequence: CASSLGVGGGAKGYTF. In DNA, the CDR3 is TGTGCCAGCAGCTTAGGAGTAGGGGGGGGCGCAAAAGGCTACACCTTC.

The chain carries TRBV6-5 and TRBJ1-6; 8 bases are shared with TRBD1. There are 12 residues in the CDR3. Germline CDR1 and CDR2: MNHEY and SVGAGI. V gave up 8 bases and J gave up 14 bases; unmatched junction bases: 8. The CDR3 reads CASYSKTGALHF. The CDR3 DNA is TGTGCCAGCTATAGCAAGACAGGGGCCCTCCACTTT.

The rearrangement uses TRBV9 and TRBJ1-2; 7 bases agree with TRBD1. This CDR3 is 15 amino acids long. With 0 bases clipped from V and 7 bases from J, the junction kept 9 bases outside the gene matches. Germline V gene data show CDR1 as SGDLS and CDR2 as YYNGEE. Here the CDR3 DNA reads TGTGCCAGCAGCGTAGGGGGGACAGTAGAGGCTGGCTACACCTTC. Residues: CASSVGGTVEAGYTF.

The chain couples TRBV2 to TRBJ1-2, with a tentative D call TRBD1 (5 bases). This CDR3 region has 13 residues. The V gene's germline CDR1 is SNHLY and CDR2 FYNNEI. Trimming took off 2 bases at V and 3 bases at J, with 7 bases between the two ends. The CDR3 DNA reads TGTGCCAGCAGTGAAACAGGCTACTATGGCTACACCTTC. It codes for CASSETGYYGYTF.